Presented here are 32 T cell receptor beta chains from one specimen sequenced in a study of spatial heterogeneity in lung cancer. Each CDR3 protein gets one entry after TCRdb re-called the 5' RACE reads with MiXCR. The sample lists tens of thousands of distinct CDR3 sequences, about an eighth occurring once. Time point noted: sample taken at primary tumor resection. The sample here was PBMCs, taken at surgery. The receptors come from a male donor with early-stage non-small cell lung cancer.

On this clonotype: It may be a read error: a sequence one base away is much more abundant. The chain has TRBV28 and TRBJ1-6; TRBD1 matches 7 bases. V lost 11 bases, J lost 7 bases, and 5 bases stayed unmatched. This CDR3 has 12 amino acids. Germline CDR1 reads MDHEN; CDR2 reads SYDVKM. The CDR3 sequence: CAGGDRNSPLHF. In DNA, the CDR3 is TGTGCCGGCGGGGACAGAAATTCACCCCTCCACTTT.

Here the CDR3 DNA reads TGCAGCGTGCACAGGTCAACTGAAGCTTTCTTT. The encoded protein is CSVHRSTEAFF. This chain joins TRBV29-1 and TRBJ1-1; D is possibly TRBD1 (5 bases). V gave up 6 bases and J gave up 5 bases, with 10 bases separating them. The CDR3 contains 11 residues. Germline CDR1 and CDR2: SQVTM and ANQGSEA.

This clonotype was seen more than once but under ten times. The rearrangement links TRBV12-3 or TRBV12-4 to TRBJ2-1; D call uncertain. Trimming stripped 7 bases from V and 8 bases from J, with 12 bases between. This CDR3 is 12 amino acids long. The CDR3 sequence is CASTSVGDEQFF. CDR3 DNA sequence: TGTGCCAGCACCTCAGTCGGCGATGAGCAGTTCTTC.

V gene TRBV7-2 combines with J gene TRBJ2-7; 7 bases map to TRBD2. The CDR3 sequence is 16 residues long. V trimming: 7 bases; J trimming: 5 bases; junction bases outside the gene matches: 17. Germline V gives CDR1 SGHTA, CDR2 FQGNSA. The DNA of the CDR3 is TGTGCCAGCAACTACCTCCCGGGGAGGGAACGAGACGAGCAGTACTTC. Encoded protein: CASNYLPGRERDEQYF.

This clonotype has more than one count but fewer than ten. V usage is TRBV12-3 or TRBV12-4 and J usage is TRBJ2-7; 10 positions match TRBD2. V lost 5 bases to trimming and J lost 4 bases; unmatched junction nucleotides: 8. This CDR3 has 15 amino acids. The CDR3 sequence: CASSPAASGGYEQYF. In DNA, the CDR3 is TGTGCCAGCAGTCCTGCGGCTAGCGGGGGATACGAGCAGTACTTC.

In this sample, this clonotype turned up a few times. The chain is built from TRBV14 and TRBJ1-6; 8 bases match TRBD1. Germline values: CDR1 SGHDN, CDR2 FVKESK. V lost 0 bases to trimming and J lost 3 bases; unmatched junction nucleotides: 1. The CDR3 has 16 amino acids. The CDR3 spells CASSQDTGGYNSPLHF. The CDR3, as DNA: TGTGCCAGCAGCCAAGATACAGGGGGCTATAATTCACCCCTCCACTTT.

This clonotype was seen only a few times. The chain couples TRBV29-1 to TRBJ2-7, with D possibly called TRBD1 or TRBD2 (6 bases each). Germline V gene sequence: CDR1 SQVTM, CDR2 ANQGSEA. Trimming cost V 1 base and J 6 bases, with 22 bases left between them. This CDR3 comprises 16 residues. CDR3 region: CSVEAHPTGATGEQYF. The CDR3 DNA reads as TGCAGCGTTGAAGCACATCCCACGGGGGCGACAGGCGAGCAGTACTTC.

The chain uses TRBV6-6 and TRBJ2-7, with TRBD1 identical over 7 bases. Germline-derived CDR1 and CDR2 are MNHNY and SVGAGI (reference sequence). The CDR3 contains 14 residues. Trimming cost V 6 bases and J 5 bases; bases outside gene matches: 10. For the CDR3, the DNA is TGTGCCAGCAGCCTCAGGGGGAGAAACGACGAGCAGTACTTC. The encoded protein is CASSLRGRNDEQYF.

Points on this clonotype: With a much larger clone just one base away, this may be a read error. V gene TRBV27 combines with J gene TRBJ2-3; 9 bases line up with TRBD1. Trimming took 7 bases from V and 4 from J; bases not matched to a gene: 6. The germline CDR1 and CDR2 sequences are MNHEY and SMNVEV (reference sequence). CDR3 length: 14 residues. CDR3 in DNA: TGTGCCAGCAATCTGCGACAGGGGGCAGATACGCAGTATTTT. Translated, it gives CASNLRQGADTQYF.

The table lists this clonotype with a few counts. The chain combines TRBV29-1 with TRBJ2-7; D is unclear. Germline V lookup: CDR1 SQVTM, CDR2 ANQGSEA. This CDR3 spans 11 amino acids. Trimming cost V 6 bases and J 2 bases, with 8 bases left between them. CDR3 coding DNA: TGCAGCGTGAAATTCACCTACGAGCAGTACTTC. Translation: CSVKFTYEQYF.

The table lists this clonotype with a count of one. The chain uses TRBV5-4 and TRBJ2-5, with 8 bases fitting TRBD1. This CDR3 contains 15 residues. The V gene's germline CDR1 is SGHNT and CDR2 YYREEE (reference sequence). The J segment lost 5 bases and the V segment lost 4 bases, leaving 10 bases of the junction unmatched. The CDR3 DNA is TGTGCCAGCAGCACCGGACAGGGAGTCCCGGAGACCCAGTACTTC. Translation: CASSTGQGVPETQYF.

The table lists this clonotype with a few counts. This chain links TRBV20-1 with TRBJ2-5; 16 bases map to TRBD2. The CDR3 runs to 14 residues. Unmatched junction bases numbered 7, after V lost 8 bases and J lost 7 bases. Per germline, CDR1 DFQATT and CDR2 SNEGSKA (reference sequence). The chain's CDR3 is CSTGLAGGLSTQYF. CDR3 coding DNA: TGCAGTACGGGACTAGCGGGAGGGCTGTCGACCCAGTACTTC.

This clonotype came up a few times. The V gene is TRBV3-2, the J gene TRBJ2-3; the table's D call, TRBD1, has no DNA check behind it. TRBV3-2 is listed as a pseudogene. This CDR3 comprises 16 residues. The DNA of the CDR3 is TGTGCCAGCAGCCAGCCGAAACAGGGAATCACAGATACGCAGTATTTT. Protein: CASSQPKQGITDTQYF.

This clonotype occurred many times. The chain uses TRBV29-1 and TRBJ2-7, with a weak D call TRBD2 (6 bases). The V end was cut by 6 bases, the J end by 8 bases, with 20 bases between. Germline CDR1 reads SQVTM; CDR2 reads ANQGSEA. The CDR3 totals 13 residues. The CDR3 reads CSVFLGLRGKQYF. The CDR3 nucleotides are TGCAGCGTGTTTTTGGGACTGAGGGGCAAGCAGTACTTC.

The chain uses TRBV5-1 and TRBJ1-6; 8 nucleotides align to TRBD1. The CDR3 is 15 amino acids. V shed 4 bases, J shed 9 bases, and the junction held 9 bases outside the gene matches. Per germline, CDR1 SGHRS and CDR2 YFSETQ. The CDR3 reads CASSVGQGDISPLHF. In DNA form, the CDR3 reads TGCGCCAGCAGCGTCGGACAGGGAGATATTTCACCCCTCCACTTT.

Details on this clonotype: This may come from a read error, since a much larger clone is one base off. V gene TRBV7-9 combines with J gene TRBJ1-6, with D uncertain. Germline assignment: CDR1 SEHNR and CDR2 FQNEAQ (reference sequence). CDR3 length: 12 residues. In nucleotides, the CDR3 is TGTGCCAGCAGTGTGGTTAATACACCCCTCCACTTT. It specifies CASSVVNTPLHF.

This clonotype was seen at least ten times. One end of the junction varies from germline; a read error may be responsible. The rearrangement links TRBV5-1 to TRBJ2-7, with a possible D match to TRBD1 (5 bases). The CDR3 has 14 amino acids. CDR1 is SGHRS, CDR2 YFSETQ, per germline. DNA of the CDR3: TGTGCCAGCAGCTTAGCAGACAGCTCCTACGAGCAGTACTTC. Encoded protein: CASSLADSSYEQYF. Drawing the rest from reference TRBV5-1 and TRBJ2-7, the complete variable domain is KAGVTQTPRYLIKTRGQQVTLSCSPISGHRSVSWYQQTPGQGLQFLFEYFSETQRNKGNFPGRFSGRQFSNSRSEMNVSTLELGDSALYLCASSLADSSYEQYFGPGTRLTVT.

This clonotype was observed many times. The rearrangement uses TRBV6-6 and TRBJ2-7; possible D gene TRBD2, 6 bases. Germline CDR1 is MNHNY and CDR2 is SVGAGI (reference sequence). Trimming took off 3 bases at V and 2 bases at J, with 11 bases between the two ends. This CDR3 contains 14 residues. The CDR3 region is CASSYSGLAYEQYF. The CDR3 DNA sequence: TGTGCCAGCAGTTATTCGGGACTCGCCTACGAGCAGTACTTC.

This clonotype was detected a few times. One end of the junction does not line up with germline, which may come from a read error. The rearrangement links TRBV7-8 to TRBJ2-1, with a weak D call TRBD2 (6 bases). The CDR3 sequence is 15 residues long. CDR1 is SGHVS and CDR2 is FQNEAQ in the germline V gene. CDR3 in DNA: TGTGCCAGCATCTTAGTGCCTAGCGTAAACAATGAGCAGTTCTTC. Amino acids: CASILVPSVNNEQFF. The whole variable domain, remainder taken from reference TRBV7-8 and TRBJ2-1, is GAGVSQSPRYKVAKRGQDVALRCDPISGHVSLFWYQQALGQGPEFLTYFQNEAQLDKSGLPSDRFFAERPEGSVSTLKIQRTQQEDSAVYLCASILVPSVNNEQFFGPGTRLTVL.

V is TRBV3-1 and J is TRBJ2-5; tentative D call: TRBD1 (5 bases). The CDR3 runs to 14 residues. Trimming shortened V by 0 bases and J by 5 bases, and 10 bases separated the two germline ends. CDR1 is LGHDT and CDR2 is YNNKEL in the germline V gene (reference sequence). This CDR3 is CASSQDIQAETQYF. CDR3 coding DNA: TGTGCCAGCAGCCAAGACATACAGGCGGAGACCCAGTACTTC.

The sample holds many counts of this clonotype. The chain combines TRBV9 with TRBJ2-3; TRBD2 is a possible D gene (5 bases). The CDR3 covers 16 residues. Trimming removed 0 bases at V and 0 bases at J, with 11 bases between. Germline loops: CDR1 SGDLS, CDR2 YYNGEE. CDR3 DNA: TGTGCCAGCAGCGTAGGAGGGCGGGCCAGCACAGATACGCAGTATTTT. Its protein is CASSVGGRASTDTQYF.

This clonotype was observed a few times. This chain links TRBV28 with TRBJ2-1; 11 bases agree with TRBD2. This CDR3 contains 15 residues. Germline V gene lookup returns CDR1 MDHEN and CDR2 SYDVKM. Germline trimming cut 7 bases from V and 4 bases from J; bases unmatched to any gene: 6. This CDR3 is CASTPRLAGYNEQFF. The CDR3 DNA follows: TGTGCCAGCACTCCCAGACTAGCGGGATACAATGAGCAGTTCTTC.

This clonotype occurred a few times. The rearrangement uses TRBV7-9 and TRBJ2-7, with TRBD1 matching over 8 bases. Germline CDR1 is SEHNR and CDR2 is FQNEAQ (reference sequence). The CDR3 extends over 13 amino acids. V was clipped by 6 bases and J by 6 bases; unmatched bases: 7. The CDR3 spells CASSGTRGREQYF. The CDR3 coding sequence is TGTGCCAGCAGTGGGACCAGGGGGCGCGAGCAGTACTTC.

This clonotype has a count of ten or more. J is TRBJ1-2 and V is TRBV7-9; perhaps TRBD1 as D (6 bases). CDR3 length equals 14 residues. Trimming shortened V by 0 bases and J by 10 bases, and 15 bases separated the two germline ends. CDR1 and CDR2 (germline): SEHNR, FQNEAQ (reference sequence). The CDR3 DNA is TGTGCCAGCAGCTTAGCGGGGCCGACAGGCGACTACACCTTC. Its protein is CASSLAGPTGDYTF.

This clonotype was picked up a small number of times. This chain links TRBV28 with TRBJ2-7; D unclear. This CDR3 contains 12 residues. CDR1 is MDHEN, CDR2 SYDVKM, per germline. Trimming removed 5 bases at V and 5 bases at J, with 10 bases between. CDR3 DNA: TGTGCCAGCAGTATACCCAAAAACGAGCAGTACTTC. Translating gives CASSIPKNEQYF.

This clonotype was found a few times. V usage is TRBV3-1 and J usage is TRBJ2-3, with 8 nucleotides matching TRBD1. With V trimmed by 3 bases and J by 0 bases, 5 bases remained unmatched. The CDR3 has 16 residues. Per the germline V gene, CDR1 is LGHDT and CDR2 is YNNKEL (reference sequence). CDR3 in DNA: TGTGCCAGCAGCCAGATACAGGGGGTTAGCACAGATACGCAGTATTTT. Protein product: CASSQIQGVSTDTQYF.

This clonotype was found many times. The rearrangement uses TRBV13 and TRBJ2-7; 7 bases line up with TRBD1. This CDR3 comprises 13 residues. The V gene end was trimmed by 4 bases and the J gene end by 2 bases; junction bases not matched to a gene: 2. Germline CDR1 PRHDT, CDR2 FYEKMQ (reference sequence). CDR3 nucleotides: TGTGCCAGCAGCTGGGGACAGCCCTACGAGCAGTACTTC. Protein product: CASSWGQPYEQYF.

The gene calls are TRBV20-1 and TRBJ2-7, with a weak D call TRBD2 (6 bases). Germline V CDR1 and CDR2: DFQATT, SNEGSKA (reference sequence). The CDR3 length is 11 residues. Trimming took 6 bases from V and 6 from J, leaving 12 bases between them. CDR3 loop: CSARREGEQYF. In DNA, the CDR3 is TGCAGTGCCAGGAGGGAAGGCGAGCAGTACTTC.

This chain joins TRBV12-3 or TRBV12-4 and TRBJ2-7; 10 bases map to TRBD1. The CDR3 is 14 amino acids. The junction had 6 bases not matched to a gene; V was cut back by 6 bases and J by 4 bases. Here the CDR3 DNA reads TGTGCCAGCAGGCCGGGACAGGGGTCGTACGAGCAGTACTTC. Translation gives CASRPGQGSYEQYF.

This clonotype was recorded at least ten times. The chain is built from TRBV21-1 and TRBJ1-5. TRBV21-1 is annotated as a pseudogene. This CDR3 comprises 18 residues. DNA of the CDR3: TGTGCCAGCAGCAAAGCGCCGGCCGGCTTTGGGGGCAATCAGCCCCAGCATTTT. Translation gives CASSKAPAGFGGNQPQHF.

About this clonotype itself: An end of the junction differs from the germline gene, which may be a read error. The chain uses TRBV28 and TRBJ1-5; D gene unclear. There are 11 residues in the CDR3. CDR1 MDHEN and CDR2 SYDVKM come from the germline V gene. The CDR3 spells CASRSTAKWAF. Here the CDR3 DNA reads TGTGCCAGCAGGTCCACGGCAAAGTGGGCTTTT.

V is TRBV29-1 and J is TRBJ2-2, with TRBD2 as a possible D gene (5 bases). The ends were cut back, 3 bases at V and 4 bases at J, with 15 bases in the middle. Germline CDR1 is SQVTM and CDR2 is ANQGSEA. This CDR3 has 15 amino acids. The CDR3 coding sequence is TGCAGCGTTGAGAAGCGGCTAGGTGTCACCGGGGAGCTGTTTTTT. Its translation is CSVEKRLGVTGELFF.